The rows below give T cell receptor beta chains drawn from one sample of a study of T-cell reconstitution after alpha-beta-depleted transplantation in children. TCRdb called the PCR reads again in MiXCR, with one record for every CDR3 protein. The sample includes around 380,000 distinct CDR3 sequences, about 11% of them seen just once. Sample: PBMCs from the stem cell graft donor, taken from the stem cell graft. The receptors originated from a human donor who donated a stem cell graft to a child with acute myeloid leukemia. CDR3s include the opening cysteine and the closing phenylalanine or tryptophan. A D gene is named only where the DNA matches it firmly. Size is stated for part of the rows, as once, few or many counts, or as a class when the clone is expanded.

TRBJ1-1,TRBV5-6,few,-,CASSPSRGRGTEAFF,TGTGCCAGCAGCCCCTCTCGGGGGCGCGGGACTGAAGCTTTCTTT
TRBJ2-1,TRBV11-2,few,TRBD2,CASRRIGGGAKQFF,TGTGCCAGCAGGAGAATCGGCGGGGGGGCGAAGCAGTTCTTC
TRBJ1-2,TRBV12-3/TRBV12-4,many,-,CASSYGPNYGYTF,TGTGCCAGCAGCTATGGACCAAACTATGGCTACACCTTC
TRBJ2-2,TRBV5-1,-,TRBD1,CASSLRQGWPGELFF,TGCGCCAGCAGCCTCAGACAGGGTTGGCCCGGGGAGCTGTTTTTT
TRBJ1-3,TRBV12-3/TRBV12-4,-,-,CASSLAGAENTIYF,TGTGCCAGCAGTTTAGCAGGGGCTGAAAACACCATATATTTT
TRBJ2-1,TRBV20-1,few,TRBD2,CSAVIAGESYNEQFF,TGCAGTGCAGTAATAGCGGGAGAATCCTACAATGAGCAGTTCTTC
TRBJ1-4,TRBV2,few,-,CASRRGLNEKLFF,TGTGCCAGCCGACGAGGTCTTAATGAAAAACTGTTTTTT
TRBJ2-1,TRBV6-2/TRBV6-3,many,-,CASRDISANSYNEQFF,TGTGCCAGCAGGGACATAAGCGCTAACTCCTACAATGAGCAGTTCTTC
TRBJ2-1,TRBV5-6,few,-,CASSLRNPSHLSSSYNEQFF,TGTGCCAGCAGCTTGAGAAATCCTAGCCACCTCTCAAGCTCCTACAATGAGCAGTTCTTC
TRBJ2-5,TRBV6-5,few,-,CASLRPPTQYF,TGTGCCAGCTTGCGACCTCCGACCCAGTACTTC
TRBJ2-2,TRBV18,few,-,CASSAPGLNTGELFF,TGTGCCAGCTCAGCCCCGGGACTGAACACCGGGGAGCTGTTTTTT
TRBJ2-1,TRBV6-1,few,TRBD2,CASRRLAGSDEQFF,TGTGCCAGCAGGAGACTAGCGGGGTCGGATGAGCAGTTCTTC
TRBJ1-2,TRBV2,few,TRBD1,CARMAGGNYGYTF,TGTGCCAGGATGGCAGGGGGGAACTATGGCTACACCTTC
TRBJ2-7,TRBV10-3,many,-,CAISDETGLSYEQYF,TGTGCCATCAGTGACGAGACAGGTCTCTCCTACGAGCAGTACTTC
TRBJ2-2,TRBV10-2,-,TRBD2,CASGGGNTGELFF,TGCGCCAGCGGCGGGGGGAACACCGGGGAGCTGTTTTTT
TRBJ2-5,TRBV10-3,-,-,CAISTGRMKETQYF,TGTGCCATCAGTACGGGACGCATGAAAGAGACCCAGTACTTC
TRBJ2-2,TRBV29-1,-,-,CSLSGTGELFF,TGCAGCCTCTCGGGTACCGGGGAGCTGTTTTTT
TRBJ2-3,TRBV18,-,-,CASSLEVRTEVDTQYF,TGTGCCAGCTCACTAGAGGTGCGGACCGAAGTGGATACGCAGTATTTT
TRBJ2-5,TRBV15,-,TRBD2,CATAGGGGKETQYF,TGTGCCACCGCGGGCGGGGGAGGTAAAGAGACCCAGTACTTC
TRBJ2-1,TRBV3-1,-,TRBD2,CASSRSGRAWEQFF,TGTGCCAGCAGTCGTAGCGGGAGGGCTTGGGAGCAGTTCTTC
TRBJ2-3,TRBV6-2/TRBV6-3,many,-,CASSYGGKRTDTQYF,TGTGCCAGCAGTTACGGGGGGAAGCGCACAGATACGCAGTATTTT
TRBJ2-5,TRBV3-1,few,TRBD2,CASSPEGGPGKTQYF,TGTGCCAGCAGTCCGGAGGGAGGGCCGGGAAAGACCCAGTACTTC
TRBJ2-4,TRBV25-1,-,TRBD2,CASSEPALAGGGNIQYF,TGTGCCAGCAGTGAACCCGCCCTAGCGGGAGGGGGAAACATTCAGTACTTC
TRBJ1-3,TRBV7-9,many,-,CASSLGTGNTIYF,TGTGCCAGCAGCTTAGGGACTGGAAACACCATATATTTT
TRBJ2-1,TRBV4-1,few,TRBD2,CASSQVAGGLNEQFF,TGCGCCAGCAGCCAAGTAGCGGGGGGACTAAATGAGCAGTTCTTC
TRBJ2-2,TRBV5-8,few,TRBD1,CASSRQGWAGELFF,TGTGCCAGCAGCAGACAGGGTTGGGCCGGGGAGCTGTTTTTT
TRBJ2-5,TRBV3-1,-,TRBD2,CASSQLAGARQGTQYF,TGTGCCAGCAGCCAATTAGCGGGGGCACGTCAGGGGACCCAGTACTTC
TRBJ1-2,TRBV20-1,many,TRBD1,CSAAPGQGAAGYTF,TGCAGTGCCGCACCGGGACAGGGGGCAGCTGGCTACACCTTC
TRBJ2-1,TRBV20-1,few,TRBD2,CSASTAGEVNEQFF,TGCAGTGCTAGTACAGCGGGAGAGGTCAATGAGCAGTTCTTC
TRBJ1-4,TRBV12-3/TRBV12-4,-,-,CASSFQENEKLFF,TGTGCCAGCAGTTTCCAGGAAAATGAAAAACTGTTTTTT
TRBJ2-5,TRBV5-1,-,-,CASSLDTPDQETQYF,TGCGCCAGCAGCTTGGACACACCAGACCAAGAGACCCAGTACTTC
TRBJ2-3,TRBV7-6,-,-,CASSPLGGGGADTQYF,TGTGCCAGCAGCCCCCTTGGGGGCGGGGGCGCAGATACGCAGTATTTT
TRBJ2-3,TRBV7-9,few,-,CASSLGLDGDTDTQYF,TGTGCCAGCAGCTTAGGACTGGACGGGGACACAGATACGCAGTATTTT
TRBJ2-7,TRBV11-1,few,-,CASSQGLGSNYEQYF,TGTGCCAGCAGCCAGGGACTGGGCTCTAACTACGAGCAGTACTTC
TRBJ1-1,TRBV5-1,-,-,CASSLVGVMNTEAFF,TGCGCCAGCAGCTTGGTGGGGGTCATGAACACTGAAGCTTTCTTT
TRBJ2-1,TRBV18,-,TRBD2,CASSLSSGSSLRYEQFF,TGTGCCAGCTCACTGTCTAGCGGGAGTTCGCTTAGGTATGAGCAGTTCTTC
TRBJ2-4,TRBV12-3/TRBV12-4,-,TRBD2,CASSSTSGFAKNIQYF,TGTGCCAGCAGTTCAACTAGCGGGTTCGCCAAAAACATTCAGTACTTC
TRBJ2-7,TRBV6-1,few,-,CASSEAVKGDRRW,TGTGCCAGCAGTGAAGCGGTAAAGGGGGACCGACGGTGG
TRBJ2-1,TRBV7-9,many,-,CASSLEGPYNEQFF,TGTGCCAGCAGCTTGGAGGGGCCCTACAATGAGCAGTTCTTC
TRBJ1-4,TRBV6-1,few,-,CASRFGQGEKLFF,TGTGCCAGCCGCTTCGGGCAAGGCGAAAAACTGTTTTTT
TRBJ2-1,TRBV5-1,many,-,CASSSEPFSTEQFF,TGCGCCAGCAGCTCGGAGCCGTTTAGCACTGAGCAGTTCTTC
TRBJ2-5,TRBV27,many,TRBD1,CASSSGQIQETQYF,TGTGCCAGCAGTTCGGGACAGATACAAGAGACCCAGTACTTC
TRBJ2-1,TRBV20-1,-,TRBD2,CSACTGTSAYNEQFF,TGCAGTGCTTGCACCGGGACTAGTGCCTACAATGAGCAGTTCTTC
TRBJ2-1,TRBV3-1,few,-,CASSFPGTAGSEQFF,TGTGCCAGCAGCTTTCCCGGGACAGCGGGAAGTGAGCAGTTCTTC
TRBJ1-4,TRBV7-2,-,-,CASSRQTSTNEKLFF,TGTGCCAGCAGCAGACAGACTTCAACTAATGAAAAACTGTTTTTT
TRBJ2-1,TRBV5-4,-,-,CASSSRQGEQFF,TGTGCCAGCAGCTCCCGGCAGGGTGAGCAGTTCTTC
TRBJ2-7,TRBV5-1,few,-,CASSLDGQIYEQYF,TGCGCCAGCAGCTTGGATGGACAGATCTACGAGCAGTACTTC
TRBJ1-2,TRBV7-8,many,-,CASSLGTANYGYTF,TGTGCCAGCAGCTTAGGTACAGCCAACTATGGCTACACCTTC
TRBJ2-2,TRBV4-3,many,-,CASSQSGELFF,TGCGCCAGCAGCCAATCCGGGGAGCTGTTTTTT